The table lists the clone carrying this T cell receptor (beta chain) with a few counts. The antigen is unknown. Trimming removed 6 bases from V and 10 bases from J; junction bases left unmatched: 6. CDR3 length: 14 residues. Germline V CDR1 and CDR2: SNHLY, FYNNEI. The sample is drawn from a study of CD8+ T cells in alopecia areata. TCR sequencing used cDNA made by reverse transcription of extracted RNA. TCRdb's copy holds only in-frame clones and misses some; the assay was immunoSEQ multiplex PCR. The repertoire has 100,000 to 130,000 clones, roughly 60% of them found once; the top ten carry 20% to 25%. It was from PBMCs that CD4+ and CD8+ T cells were sorted. Study outcomes and limitations: It was lesional scalp, especially alopecia totalis/universalis, that showed higher clonality than normal scalp.

The J gene is TRBJ2-1, the V gene TRBV2; 13 bases are a match to TRBD2. The clonotype was recovered from a human donor in good health. Sample: CD8+ T cells sorted from blood. The CDR3 DNA sequence: TGTGCCAGCAGGGGACTAGCGGGACGAGTGGAGCAGTTCTTC. Protein: CASRGLAGRVEQFF.